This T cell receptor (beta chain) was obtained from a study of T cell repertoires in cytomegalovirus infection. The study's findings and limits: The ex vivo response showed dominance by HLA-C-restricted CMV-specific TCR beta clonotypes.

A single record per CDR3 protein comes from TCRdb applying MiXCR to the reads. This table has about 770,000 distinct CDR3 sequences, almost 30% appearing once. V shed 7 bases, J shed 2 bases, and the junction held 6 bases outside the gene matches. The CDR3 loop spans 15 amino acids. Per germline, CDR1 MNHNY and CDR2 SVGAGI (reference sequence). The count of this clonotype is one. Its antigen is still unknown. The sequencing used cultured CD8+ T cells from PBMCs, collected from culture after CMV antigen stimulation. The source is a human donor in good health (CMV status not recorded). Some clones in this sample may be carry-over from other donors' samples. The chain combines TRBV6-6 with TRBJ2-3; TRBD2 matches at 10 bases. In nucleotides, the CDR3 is TGTGCCAGCATAGAGCGGGGGGGGTACACAGATACGCAGTATTTT. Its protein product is CASIERGGYTDTQYF.